This T cell receptor (beta chain) was found in a study of blood T cell repertoires in COVID-19. The CDR3 extends over 13 amino acids. V trimming: 5 bases; J trimming: 3 bases; junction bases outside the gene matches: 3. In germline, CDR1 is SGHTA, CDR2 FQGNSA. Source study methods: By means of reference gene primer amplification, nucleated cell counts were estimated. Clones were sequenced by immunoSEQ multiplex PCR, and TCRdb holds only the in-frame ones, with some missing. Clonal size and the V and J genes are those of that table, whereas D and trimming came from the DNA. The sample includes roughly 120,000 clones, 90% seen only once; the top ten take 1.5% to 2%.

The receptor was isolated from a human donor with active COVID-19. The donor label of this sample is uncertain. Sequencing was performed on peripheral blood. This chain links TRBV7-2 with TRBJ1-2; 7 nucleotides match TRBD1. The CDR3 sequence: CASSPDRDYGYTF. The CDR3 region has the DNA TGTGCCAGCAGCCCCGACAGGGACTATGGCTACACCTTC.